The T cell receptor beta chain described here comes from a study of blood T cell repertoires in COVID-19 (dated by TCRdb to 2020 to 2021). Looking at the study overall: Samples from collaborators originated in the United States, Italy and Spain and spanned both the acute and convalescent phases of COVID-19. The dataset comprised deeply sampled blood TCRbeta repertoires from subjects exposed to, actively infected with, or recovered from COVID-19. A freely available public database, intended as a resource for researchers studying the immune response to SARS-CoV-2, is where the repertoires were released. The samples were drawn from the first 160 participants of the ongoing ImmuneRACE study and from some 1,300 subjects provided by 6 global collaborators. Sample metadata almost always included a de-identified subject ID, COVID-19 status, age in years and sex. The prospective study material was composed of cDNA or gDNA derived from T cells, B-cell-depleted T cells, or PBMCs. Where HLA class I and class II types were available, the types were taken from metadata supplied by the sample provider, not from assay-based typing.

The immunoSEQ Assay, a bias-controlled multiplex PCR, was used to amplify TCRbeta CDR3 regions from genomic DNA. On the study's bioinformatics: Within the assay, amplification of reference gene primers was used to estimate how many nucleated cells each sample contained. Sequence reads were collapsed and filtered to measure the absolute abundance of every unique TCRbeta CDR3 rearrangement. For each sample, productive Simpson clonality was calculated as the square root of Simpson's diversity index across productive rearrangements. TCRdb stores this immuneACCESS table with in-frame sequences only. Part of the clones is absent; in the studies checked, under half of the shortfall reflects unresolved V genes, and no reason is known for the rest. From that table come the V and J calls and clone size; the DNA was used to work out D and trimming. The sample yields more than 45,000 clones; more than 75% were counted once. The top ten clones comprise 12% to 15% of the sample.

General conclusions and limits of the study: The quantity of clinical and demographic metadata differed by source and by participant and was supplied without curation.

Whole blood was collected in K2EDTA tubes by collaborating institutions according to the institutions' own protocols. For TCRbeta analysis, collaborators shipped samples in one of three forms: frozen whole blood, isolated PBMCs, or DNA extracted from either of those sample types. This clone showed up just a few times. Its antigen specificity is not known. The sample holds no much larger clone one base away, and base qualities are not on file. Sample: peripheral blood. The clonotype originates from a man in his 70s with acute or convalescent COVID-19.

The CDR3 reads CSARREYEQYV. The base sequence is TGCAGTGCTAGACGGGAGTACGAGCAGTACGTC. This chain joins TRBV20-1 to TRBJ2-7, with TRBD2 tentatively as D gene (6 bases match). CDR1 is given as DFQATT and CDR2 as SNEGSKA, both from the germline V gene (reference sequence). V is reduced by 2 bases and J by 4 bases, leaving a spacing of 6 bases between them. The CDR3 has 11 amino acids, counting the end cysteine and valine. CDR3 DNA only is kept here, 33 bases in frame from base 1.